This passage covers 21 T cell receptor beta chains from one sample sequenced in a study of identical twins. TCRdb analysed the 5' RACE reads with MiXCR anew, one entry per CDR3 protein. Altogether some 900,000 distinct CDR3 sequences are present, roughly an eighth being singletons, with the ten largest covering roughly 1.5%. In addition, the sample was reused for a study of yellow fever vaccine responses in identical twins.

The sequenced sample was PBMCs. These receptors were taken from a young woman in good health.

This clonotype was seen more than once but under ten times. This chain uses TRBV12-5 with TRBJ2-2, with no clear D. Germline CDR1 and CDR2: LGHNT and FRNRAP. Trimming pared 0 bases from V and 3 bases from J, leaving 8 bases between. The CDR3 length is 15 residues. The CDR3 region is CASGLVGYHTGELFF. CDR3 in DNA: TGTGCTAGTGGTTTGGTAGGGTACCACACCGGGGAGCTGTTTTTT.

This clonotype has a count of ten or more. The chain joins TRBV11-2 to TRBJ2-2; weak D call: TRBD1 (6 bases). The germline V and J ends were trimmed by 5 bases and 9 bases, with 16 bases remaining between them. The length of the CDR3 is 14 residues. The germline CDR1 and CDR2 sequences are SGHAT and FQNNGV. CDR3 sequence (DNA): TGTGCCAGCAGCCCGCGGGCCAGGGGCAGGGAGCTGTTTTTT. It encodes CASSPRARGRELFF.

The V gene is TRBV10-3, the J gene TRBJ1-1; D is unresolved. Germline values: CDR1 ENHRY, CDR2 SYGVKD. The CDR3 covers 15 residues. The V end was cut by 0 bases, the J end by 0 bases, with 8 bases between. CDR3 protein: CAISESRGMNTEAFF. The CDR3 DNA is TGTGCCATCAGTGAGTCGAGAGGGATGAACACTGAAGCTTTCTTT.

V gene TRBV29-1 combines with J gene TRBJ2-1; 7 nucleotides align to TRBD2. Germline V gene lookup returns CDR1 SQVTM and CDR2 ANQGSEA. J was trimmed by 2 bases and V by 4 bases; bases with no gene match: 2. The CDR3 runs to 13 residues. CDR3 sequence (DNA): TGCAGCGTTGTAGGGACTACCTACAATGAGCAGTTCTTC. It codes for CSVVGTTYNEQFF.

The CDR3 spells CASSKLAGGPWNEQFF. Here the CDR3 DNA reads TGTGCCAGCAGCAAATTGGCGGGGGGGCCCTGGAATGAGCAGTTCTTC. The chain carries TRBV21-1 and TRBJ2-1; TRBD2, as called in the table, went unchecked against the DNA. TRBV21-1 is a pseudogene locus. This CDR3 contains 16 residues.

Details on this clonotype: Compared with germline, one end of the junction differs, possibly owing to a read error. The chain combines TRBV12-3 or TRBV12-4 with TRBJ1-3; the D is unclear. The CDR3 has 16 residues. CDR3 nucleotides: TGTGCCAGCACCCTGGACGGACTCCTTTCTGGAAACGCCATATATTTT. It specifies CASTLDGLLSGNAIYF.

This clonotype was detected ten times or more. This rearrangement joins TRBV5-1 to TRBJ1-1, with D tentatively TRBD1 (5 bases). The CDR3 consists of 13 residues. From germline, CDR1 is SGHRS and CDR2 YFSETQ. V lost 4 bases and J 6 bases, leaving 13 bases between the germline ends. The CDR3: CASSNPPGPEAFF. As DNA, the CDR3 is TGCGCCAGCAGCAACCCGCCGGGGCCTGAAGCTTTCTTT.

This clonotype was observed many times. V usage is TRBV2 and J usage is TRBJ2-1, with D perhaps TRBD1 (6 bases). Between the trimmed V and J ends, which lost 7 bases and 7 bases, there was a span of 11 bases. Germline assignment: CDR1 SNHLY and CDR2 FYNNEI. The CDR3 extends over 12 amino acids. The CDR3 coding sequence is TGTGCCAGCATACAGGGTAGGAATGAGCAGTTCTTC. This encodes CASIQGRNEQFF.

A few counts support this clonotype. The chain employs TRBV19 and TRBJ1-1; D unclear. Germline CDR1 reads LNHDA; CDR2 reads SQIVND (reference sequence). CDR3 length equals 11 residues. V lost 0 bases, J lost 10 bases, and 6 bases lay in between. The CDR3 coding sequence is TGTGCCAGTAGTATAGATACGGTAGCTTTCTTT. Amino acid sequence: CASSIDTVAFF.

This clonotype has at least ten counts. This chain links TRBV9 with TRBJ1-2; D perhaps matches TRBD1 (5 bases). CDR3 length: 16 amino acids. Trimming took 3 bases from V and 2 from J, leaving 17 bases between them. Germline V lookup: CDR1 SGDLS, CDR2 YYNGEE. The CDR3 spells CASSGQSGLLNYGYTF. CDR3 sequence (DNA): TGTGCCAGCAGCGGTCAGTCAGGGTTACTGAACTATGGCTACACCTTC.

This clonotype was seen only a few times. The genes are TRBV9 and TRBJ2-5, with TRBD2 identical over 9 bases. The germline V gene has CDR1 SGDLS and CDR2 YYNGEE. The CDR3 consists of 16 residues. J lost 2 bases, V lost 0 bases, and 5 bases had no gene match. CDR3 DNA: TGTGCCAGCAGCGTAGCCCAGACTAGCGGTCAAGAGACCCAGTACTTC. Translated, it gives CASSVAQTSGQETQYF. The full variable domain, rest sourced from reference TRBV9 and TRBJ2-5, is DSGVTQTPKHLITATGQRVTLRCSPRSGDLSVYWYQQSLDQGLQFLIQYYNGEERAKGNILERFSAQQFPDLHSELNLSSLELGDSALYFCASSVAQTSGQETQYFGPGTRLLVL.

The chain recombines TRBV20-1 with TRBJ1-1; D is perhaps TRBD1 (5 bases). The V gene lost 5 bases and the J gene lost 0 bases, with 10 bases spanning the gap. Germline assignment: CDR1 DFQATT and CDR2 SNEGSKA (reference sequence). This CDR3 is built from 13 residues. The CDR3 is CSAGRQMNTEAFF. The DNA of the CDR3 is TGCAGTGCTGGCCGACAGATGAACACTGAAGCTTTCTTT.

The V call is TRBV7-9, the J call TRBJ2-7; 8 bases align to TRBD1. V trimming: 0 bases; J trimming: 3 bases; junction bases outside the gene matches: 4. CDR3 length: 15 amino acids. In germline, CDR1 is SEHNR, CDR2 FQNEAQ (reference sequence). For the CDR3, the DNA is TGTGCCAGCAGCTTAGCTCCCACAGGGGGCTACGAGCAGTACGTC. It translates to CASSLAPTGGYEQYV.

The chain uses TRBV3-1 and TRBJ2-3, with 9 bases matching TRBD2. The junction had 9 bases not matched to a gene; V was cut back by 0 bases and J by 11 bases. CDR1 is LGHDT, CDR2 YNNKEL, per germline (reference sequence). The CDR3 covers 15 residues. As DNA, the CDR3 is TGTGCCAGCAGCCAAGATCGTCGCGGGAGGGCCTTGCAGTATTTT. It yields the protein CASSQDRRGRALQYF.

In this sample, this clonotype turned up a few times. The gene calls are TRBV7-2 and TRBJ2-7, with a weak D call TRBD2 (6 bases). Germline V gives CDR1 SGHTA, CDR2 FQGNSA. The CDR3 sequence is 14 residues long. V lost 2 bases and J 4 bases, leaving 12 bases between the germline ends. CDR3 residues: CASSLTRDSYEQYF. The CDR3 DNA sequence: TGTGCCAGCAGCTTAACGAGGGACTCGTACGAGCAGTACTTC.

This chain connects TRBV7-9 to TRBJ2-7; weak D call: TRBD2 (6 bases). The CDR3 consists of 16 residues. V shed 4 bases and J shed 2 bases, with 18 bases lying between them. Germline V gene data show CDR1 as SEHNR and CDR2 as FQNEAQ (reference sequence). The CDR3 DNA is TGTGCCAGCAGCTCTACGGGGACTGTGAGTCCCTACGAGCAGTACTTC. This encodes CASSSTGTVSPYEQYF.

The gene calls are TRBV2 and TRBJ2-5; TRBD2 might be the D (6 bases). This CDR3 spans 13 amino acids. The V and J ends lost 4 bases and 5 bases respectively, with 11 bases between them. Germline V gene sequence: CDR1 SNHLY, CDR2 FYNNEI. CDR3 loop: CASSVDGGETQYF. DNA of the CDR3: TGTGCCAGCAGTGTGGACGGAGGGGAGACCCAGTACTTC.

The gene calls are TRBV20-1 and TRBJ2-2, with no clear D. There are 13 residues in the CDR3. Per the germline V gene, CDR1 is DFQATT and CDR2 is SNEGSKA (reference sequence). V lost 1 base, J lost 4 bases, and 7 bases lay in between. The CDR3 loop is CSARVNPTGELFF. CDR3 DNA sequence: TGCAGTGCTAGAGTAAATCCCACCGGGGAGCTGTTTTTT.

This clonotype was seen a few times. The chain is built from TRBV29-1 and TRBJ2-5, with D perhaps TRBD2 (6 bases). Per the germline V gene, CDR1 is SQVTM and CDR2 is ANQGSEA. CDR3 length equals 13 residues. Trimming removed 4 bases at V and 1 base at J, with 10 bases between. The CDR3 loop reads CSVAFGGQETQYF. DNA of the CDR3: TGCAGCGTTGCATTCGGGGGCCAAGAGACCCAGTACTTC.

This clonotype was detected only once. The chain couples TRBV20-1 to TRBJ2-7; a possible D gene is TRBD2 (7 bases). The V end lost 6 bases, the J end lost 1 base, and 22 bases lay between the germline ends. The germline V gene has CDR1 DFQATT and CDR2 SNEGSKA (reference sequence). The CDR3 covers 16 residues. CDR3: CSATDGEGGLSYEQYF. The CDR3 DNA follows: TGCAGTGCGACCGACGGGGAGGGGGGCCTATCCTACGAGCAGTACTTC.

This clonotype occurred a few times. The rearrangement links TRBV29-1 to TRBJ2-5; D uncertain. Per germline, CDR1 SQVTM and CDR2 ANQGSEA. This CDR3 has 13 residues. V dropped 4 bases and J dropped 2 bases, with 11 bases sitting between them. CDR3 coding DNA: TGCAGCGTTGCGGTCGGGCAGCAAGAGACCCAGTACTTC. This encodes CSVAVGQQETQYF.